Below, one T cell receptor (beta chain) is given with its context. Its specificity is unknown. Measured with immunoSEQ multiplex PCR; TCRdb has only the in-frame clones, and not every one. The repertoire includes some 37,000 clones, around 80% of them detected once, and 20% to 25% sits in the top ten. The sample comes from a study of OX40 agonist ivuxolimab in advanced cancers. Study overall: Patients were dosed intravenously with ivuxolimab at 0.01 to 10 mg/kg every 2 weeks. The dose-escalation cohort had hepatocellular carcinoma, melanoma, renal cell or head and neck cancer. Study-wide results and caveats: Among the lowest peripheral clonal expansion occurred in 0.1-3.0 mg/kg partial responders. There were, on average, more expanded clones in CD8+ T cells than in CD4+.

The CDR3 is 15 residues long. V lost 6 bases and J lost 8, with 22 bases in between. The germline V gene has CDR1 GTSNPN and CDR2 SVGIG (reference sequence). This material consisted of CD4+ or CD8+ T cells sorted from blood, taken in a trial of the OX40 agonist ivuxolimab. V gene TRBV30 combines with J gene TRBJ1-4; the D gene is possibly TRBD1 (6 bases). This receptor was taken from an adult with an advanced solid tumor such as melanoma, head and neck, liver or kidney cancer. CDR3 residues: CACLPRDTPAEKLFF. CDR3 nucleotide sequence: TGTGCCTGCTTACCACGGGACACCCCGGCGGAAAAACTGTTTTTT.